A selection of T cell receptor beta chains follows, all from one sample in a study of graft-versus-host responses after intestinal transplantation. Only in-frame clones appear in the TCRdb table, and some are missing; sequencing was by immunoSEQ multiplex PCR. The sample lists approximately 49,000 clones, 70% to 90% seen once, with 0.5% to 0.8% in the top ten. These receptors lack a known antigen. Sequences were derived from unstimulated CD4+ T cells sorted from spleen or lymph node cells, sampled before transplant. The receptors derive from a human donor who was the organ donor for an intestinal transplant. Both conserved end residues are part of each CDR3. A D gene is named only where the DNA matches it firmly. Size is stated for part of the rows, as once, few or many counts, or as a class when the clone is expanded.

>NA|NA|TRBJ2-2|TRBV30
CACLEGGPSTGELFF
TGTGCCTGTCTTGAGGGCGGCCCTAGCACCGGGGAGCTGTTTTTT
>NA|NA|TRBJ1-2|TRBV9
CASSVDGFYGYTF
TGTGCCAGCAGCGTAGACGGTTTCTATGGCTACACCTTC
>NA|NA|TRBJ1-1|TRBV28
CASSSFTNGNTEAFF
TGTGCCAGCAGTTCCTTCACGAACGGGAACACTGAAGCTTTCTTT
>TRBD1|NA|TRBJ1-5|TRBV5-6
CASSFFGQGAAGNQPQHF
TGTGCCAGCAGCTTCTTCGGACAGGGGGCTGCGGGGAATCAGCCCCAGCATTTT
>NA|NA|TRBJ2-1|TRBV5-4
CASSLNRGKGGRNEQFF
TGTGCCAGCAGCTTAAACCGTGGGAAGGGTGGGAGGAATGAGCAGTTCTTC
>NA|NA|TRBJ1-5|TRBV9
CASSSYPHPNQPQHF
TGTGCCAGCAGCTCCTATCCTCACCCAAATCAGCCCCAGCATTTT
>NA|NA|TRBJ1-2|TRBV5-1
CASSLDLGNYGYTF
TGCGCCAGCAGCTTGGATCTGGGCAACTATGGCTACACCTTC
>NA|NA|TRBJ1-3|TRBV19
CASSISSGFGNTIYF
TGTGCCAGTAGTATAAGTTCAGGGTTCGGAAACACCATATATTTT
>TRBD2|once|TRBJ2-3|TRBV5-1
CASSYGSGATDTQYF
TGCGCCAGCAGCTACGGTAGCGGGGCCACAGATACGCAGTATTTT
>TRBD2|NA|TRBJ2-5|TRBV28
CASSLGGLAARRETQYF
TGTGCCAGCAGCCTCGGGGGACTAGCGGCAAGGAGGGAGACCCAGTACTTC
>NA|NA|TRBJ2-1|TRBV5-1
CASSLNRQESYNEQFF
TGCGCCAGCAGCCTAAACCGACAGGAGTCCTACAATGAGCAGTTCTTC
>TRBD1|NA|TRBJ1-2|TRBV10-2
CASSERTGANYGYTF
TGCGCCAGCAGTGAGCGGACAGGAGCTAACTATGGCTACACCTTC
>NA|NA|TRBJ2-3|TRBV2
CASSPGGGPTDTQYF
TGTGCCAGCAGTCCTGGGGGGGGGCCCACAGATACGCAGTATTTT
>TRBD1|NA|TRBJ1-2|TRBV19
CASRQGADYGYTF
TGTGCCAGTAGGCAGGGGGCTGACTATGGCTACACCTTC
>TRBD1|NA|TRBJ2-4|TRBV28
CASRGGLAKNIQYF
TGTGCCAGCAGAGGGGGCCTAGCCAAAAACATTCAGTACTTC
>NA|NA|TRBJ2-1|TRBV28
CASSPMRGEVGEQFF
TGTGCCAGCAGTCCGATGCGCGGGGAGGTCGGTGAGCAGTTCTTC
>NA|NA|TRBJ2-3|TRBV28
CASSLNTDTQYF
TGTGCCAGCAGTCTTAATACAGATACGCAGTATTTT
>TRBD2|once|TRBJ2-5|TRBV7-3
CASSLIPGGQETQYF
TGTGCCAGCAGCTTAATCCCGGGAGGCCAAGAGACCCAGTACTTC
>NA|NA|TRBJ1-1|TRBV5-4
CASSLAGGVNTEAFF
TGTGCCAGCAGCTTGGCTGGAGGAGTGAACACTGAAGCTTTCTTT
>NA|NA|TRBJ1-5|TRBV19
CASRPEHGPRPQHF
TGTGCCAGTAGACCTGAGCACGGTCCCCGGCCCCAGCATTTT
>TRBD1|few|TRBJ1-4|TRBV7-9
CASSPGQGVTNEKLFF
TGTGCCAGCAGCCCCGGACAGGGAGTAACTAATGAAAAACTGTTTTTT
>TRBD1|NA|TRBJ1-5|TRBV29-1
CSVAGQGDSNQPQHF
TGCAGCGTTGCGGGACAGGGGGATAGCAATCAGCCCCAGCATTTT
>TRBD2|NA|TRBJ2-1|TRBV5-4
CASSLASSGRFNNEQFF
TGTGCCAGCAGCTTGGCGTCTAGCGGGAGGTTCAACAATGAGCAGTTCTTC
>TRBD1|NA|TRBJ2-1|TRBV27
CASSARQGGSSYNEQFF
TGTGCCAGCAGTGCAAGACAGGGGGGCAGCTCCTACAATGAGCAGTTCTTC
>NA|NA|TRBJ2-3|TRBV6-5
CASSLLFPSTDTQYF
TGTGCCAGCAGCCTTCTATTTCCAAGCACAGATACGCAGTATTTT
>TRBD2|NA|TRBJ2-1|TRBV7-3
CASSPRLAGTYNEQFF
TGTGCCAGCAGCCCGCGACTAGCGGGGACCTACAATGAGCAGTTCTTC
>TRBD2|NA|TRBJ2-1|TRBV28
CASSYRDWAGGGEQFF
TGTGCCAGCAGTTACAGGGACTGGGCGGGAGGAGGTGAGCAGTTCTTC
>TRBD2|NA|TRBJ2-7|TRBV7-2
CASSLAQASGTNEQYF
TGTGCCAGCAGCTTAGCGCAGGCTAGCGGGACCAACGAGCAGTACTTC
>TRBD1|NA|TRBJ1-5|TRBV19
CASSTPNRGRQPQHF
TGTGCCAGTAGTACCCCTAACAGGGGTCGACAGCCCCAGCATTTT
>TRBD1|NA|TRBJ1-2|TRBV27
CASSRLQGANYGYTF
TGTGCCAGCAGTCGCCTACAGGGGGCTAACTATGGCTACACCTTC
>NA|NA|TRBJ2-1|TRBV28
CASSFAGSYNEQFF
TGTGCCAGCAGTTTCGCAGGGTCCTACAATGAGCAGTTCTTC
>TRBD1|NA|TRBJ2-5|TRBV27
CASSSTVQGVRETQYF
TGTGCCAGCAGTTCCACCGTCCAGGGGGTGAGGGAGACCCAGTACTTC
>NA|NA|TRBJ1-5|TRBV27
CASSTQGPSNQPQHF
TGTGCCAGCAGTACACAGGGTCCTAGCAATCAGCCCCAGCATTTT
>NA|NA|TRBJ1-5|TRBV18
CASSPRDQGRPQHF
TGTGCCAGCTCACCACGGGACCAGGGGAGGCCCCAGCATTTT
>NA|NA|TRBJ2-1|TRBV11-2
CASRYYRDYNEQFF
TGTGCCAGCAGGTACTACCGGGACTACAATGAGCAGTTCTTC
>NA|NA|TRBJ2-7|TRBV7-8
CASRDPLVPYEQYF
TGTGCCAGCAGGGATCCACTAGTTCCCTACGAGCAGTACTTC
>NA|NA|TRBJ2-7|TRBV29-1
CSASGRGHEQYF
TGCAGCGCCTCGGGCAGGGGCCACGAGCAGTACTTC
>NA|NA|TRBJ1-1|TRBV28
CASFPQGNTEAFF
TGTGCCAGCTTTCCCCAGGGGAACACTGAAGCTTTCTTT
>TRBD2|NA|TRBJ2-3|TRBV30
CAWSLSGGRVTDTQYF
TGTGCCTGGAGTCTATCGGGGGGGCGAGTAACAGATACGCAGTATTTT
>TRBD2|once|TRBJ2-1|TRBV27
CASSRRLAGGWAGEQFF
TGTGCCAGCAGTCGGAGACTAGCGGGAGGGTGGGCAGGTGAGCAGTTCTTC
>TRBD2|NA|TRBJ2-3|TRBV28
CASSFLLLAGSPTDTQYF
TGTGCCAGCAGTTTTCTCCTCCTAGCGGGCTCACCCACAGATACGCAGTATTTT
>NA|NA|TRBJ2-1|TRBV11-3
CASSLAHTEQFF
TGTGCCAGCAGCTTAGCCCACACTGAGCAGTTCTTC
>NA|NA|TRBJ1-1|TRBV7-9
CASSLGSAEAFF
TGTGCCAGCAGCTTAGGAAGTGCGGAAGCTTTCTTT
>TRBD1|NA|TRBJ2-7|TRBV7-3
CASSFDGTGFYEQYF
TGTGCCAGCAGCTTTGACGGGACAGGGTTCTACGAGCAGTACTTC
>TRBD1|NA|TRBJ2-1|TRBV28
CASSSGTGGRYEQFF
TGTGCCAGCAGTTCCGGGACAGGGGGCAGATATGAGCAGTTCTTC
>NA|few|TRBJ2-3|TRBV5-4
CASSSAGGPDTQYF
TGTGCCAGCAGCTCCGCCGGGGGGCCAGATACGCAGTATTTT
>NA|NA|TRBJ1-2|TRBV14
CASSQDRNYGYTF
TGTGCCAGCAGCCAAGACAGGAACTATGGCTACACCTTC
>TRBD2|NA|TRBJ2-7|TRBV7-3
CASSLPTSPTTPYEQYF
TGTGCCAGCAGCTTACCGACTAGCCCCACTACTCCCTACGAGCAGTACTTC
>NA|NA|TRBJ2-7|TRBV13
CASSFRSGATSYEQYF
TGTGCCAGCAGCTTTCGGTCGGGAGCAACCTCCTACGAGCAGTACTTC
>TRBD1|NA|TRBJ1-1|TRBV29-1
CSVAGTGSSGTEAFF
TGCAGCGTTGCCGGGACAGGGAGTAGTGGCACTGAAGCTTTCTTT
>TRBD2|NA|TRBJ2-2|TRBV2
CASRRETGELFF
TGTGCCAGCAGGCGGGAGACCGGGGAGCTGTTTTTT
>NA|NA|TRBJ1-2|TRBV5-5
CASSSMNLTPSGGYTF
TGTGCCAGCAGCTCAATGAACCTGACACCTTCCGGCGGCTACACCTTC
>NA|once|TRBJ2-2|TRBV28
CASSLGTHPGELFF
TGTGCCAGCAGTCTCGGGACTCACCCTGGGGAGCTGTTTTTT